Listed here are 13 T cell receptor beta chains from one sample, sequenced in a study of blood T cell repertoires in COVID-19. Generated by immunoSEQ multiplex PCR, the TCRdb table keeps only in-frame clones and is missing some. There are some 220,000 clones in the sample; more than 75% occur only once, and over 4% lies in the top ten. Material for sequencing was peripheral blood. The receptors were sampled from a woman in her seventies with COVID-19, enrolled during active disease.

The rearrangement joins TRBV5-6 to TRBJ1-5, with TRBD1 identical over 12 bases. Trimming took 4 bases from V and 3 from J; bases not matched to a gene: 5. This CDR3 contains 16 residues. CDR1 is SGHDT and CDR2 is YYEEEE in the germline V gene. The CDR3: CASSRDRGQVNQPQHF. The CDR3 coding sequence is TGTGCCAGCAGCCGGGACAGGGGGCAGGTCAATCAGCCCCAGCATTTT.

The chain links TRBV7-9 to TRBJ1-5; 11 nucleotides agree with TRBD1. Germline V gives CDR1 SEHNR, CDR2 FQNEAQ (reference sequence). V was clipped by 2 bases and J by 9 bases; unmatched bases: 9. The CDR3 runs 16 residues. CDR3 amino acids: CASSLSWTGGTRPQHF. In DNA, the CDR3 is TGTGCCAGCAGCTTATCCTGGACAGGGGGCACAAGGCCCCAGCATTTT.

This clone was observed a handful of times. V and J are TRBV28 and TRBJ2-7, with 12 positions matching TRBD2. V was clipped by 3 bases and J by 9 bases; unmatched bases: 3. Germline V gene data show CDR1 as MDHEN and CDR2 as SYDVKM. This CDR3 is 13 amino acids long. CDR3 sequence: CASSLTSGRGQYF. DNA of the CDR3: TGTGCCAGCAGTTTGACTAGCGGGAGAGGGCAGTACTTC. Full variable domain (remainder filled in from reference TRBV28 and TRBJ2-7): DVKVTQSSRYLVKRTGEKVFLECVQDMDHENMFWYRQDPGLGLRLIYFSYDVKMKEKGDIPEGYSVSREKKERFSLILESASTNQTSMYLCASSLTSGRGQYFGPGTRLTVT.

This chain links TRBV30 with TRBJ2-5; 9 bases map to TRBD2. The CDR3 consists of 15 residues. In germline, CDR1 is GTSNPN, CDR2 SVGIG (reference sequence). Trimming cost V 5 bases and J 4 bases; bases outside gene matches: 11. CDR3 bases: TGTGCCTGGGAACCTAGCGGGACCCGAGGAGAGACCCAGTACTTC. Amino acids: CAWEPSGTRGETQYF. The full variable domain, with the rest looked up from reference TRBV30 and TRBJ2-5, is SQTIHQWPATLVQPVGSPLSLECTVEGTSNPNLYWYRQAAGRGLQLLFYSVGIGQISSEVPQNLSASRPQDRQFILSSKKLLLSDSGFYLCAWEPSGTRGETQYFGPGTRLLVL.

CDR3 coding DNA: TGTGCCAGTAGTATACCGGGACTAGAGTTTTTGGAGCAGTTCTTC. It specifies CASSIPGLEFLEQFF. V is TRBV19 and J is TRBJ2-1, with TRBD2 identical over 8 bases. The junction had 10 bases not matched to a gene; V was cut back by 2 bases and J by 10 bases. CDR3 size: 15 residues. The V gene's germline CDR1 is LNHDA and CDR2 SQIVND (reference sequence). The variable domain in full, completed from reference TRBV19 and TRBJ2-1, reads DGGITQSPKYLFRKEGQNVTLSCEQNLNHDAMYWYRQDPGQGLRLIYYSQIVNDFQKGDIAEGYSVSREKKESFPLTVTSAQKNPTAFYLCASSIPGLEFLEQFFGPGTRLTVL.

A word on this clone: At one of its ends the junction is not consistent with the germline gene, which may arise from a read error. This rearrangement joins TRBV16 to TRBJ1-3; D gene unclear. The CDR3 is 15 amino acids. Germline V CDR1 and CDR2: KGHSY, FQNENV. The CDR3 bases are TGTGCCAGCAGCCAATCAACGTTCTCTAGAAACACCATATATTTT. Translating gives CASSQSTFSRNTIYF.

Only a few counts were recorded for this clone. V is TRBV2 and J is TRBJ2-7; tentatively, D is TRBD1 (5 bases). This CDR3 has 13 amino acids. CDR1 SNHLY and CDR2 FYNNEI come from the germline V gene. V was shortened by 6 bases and J by 0 bases, with 9 bases between the two germline ends. The CDR3 spells CASRQELSYEQYF. In DNA, the CDR3 is TGTGCCAGCAGACAGGAGCTCTCCTACGAGCAGTACTTC.

In DNA, the CDR3 is TGTGCCAGCAGTAGAAGACTAGCGGGAGGCGTAGATGAGCAGTTCTTC. As protein: CASSRRLAGGVDEQFF. This rearrangement joins TRBV27 to TRBJ2-1, with TRBD2 matching over 13 bases. After removal of 5 bases from V and 8 bases from J, the junction contained 9 bases not matched to a gene. The CDR3 is 16 amino acids. Germline V gives CDR1 MNHEY, CDR2 SMNVEV (reference sequence).

The rearrangement uses TRBV5-1 and TRBJ2-7; the D gene is possibly TRBD1 (5 bases). The germline gives CDR1 SGHRS, CDR2 YFSETQ. V was pared by 0 bases and J by 9 bases, with 16 bases between. There are 14 residues in the CDR3. For the CDR3, the DNA is TGCGCCAGCAGCTTGGGTGGGGCCCCTCGAGGGCAGTACTTC. It specifies CASSLGGAPRGQYF.

The CDR3 region is CASSSSQLDKRYYEQYF. The CDR3, as DNA: TGTGCCAGCAGTTCCTCACAGCTTGACAAACGATACTACGAGCAGTACTTC. This rearrangement joins TRBV28 to TRBJ2-7; D is undetermined. CDR1 and CDR2 (germline): MDHEN, SYDVKM. CDR3 size: 17 residues. V shed 4 bases and J shed 3 bases, with 22 bases lying between them.

The rearrangement joins TRBV4-3 to TRBJ2-7; D unclear. The CDR3 loop spans 13 amino acids. Per germline, CDR1 LGHNA and CDR2 YSLEER. V lost 0 bases to trimming and J lost 4 bases, with 7 bases between them. DNA of the CDR3: TGCGCCAGCAGCCAAGAGTGGCAATACGAGCAGTACTTC. It yields the protein CASSQEWQYEQYF.

The chain uses TRBV18 and TRBJ1-2, with 7 positions matching TRBD1. CDR3 length: 14 residues. V dropped 1 base and J dropped 8; count of bases not matched to a gene: 7. Per the germline V gene, CDR1 is KGHSH and CDR2 is LQKENI. The CDR3 reads CASSPQGTAVGYTF. The CDR3 region has the DNA TGTGCCAGCTCACCACAGGGGACAGCTGTAGGCTACACCTTC.

The chain combines TRBV21-1 with TRBJ1-3; TRBD1, the table's D call, was not compared with the DNA. TRBV21-1 is labeled a pseudogene. This CDR3 is built from 21 residues. CDR3 coding DNA: TGTGCCAGCAGCCTCATTGGGTTTAGGACAGGGGGTCTTGGCGTCGGAAACACCATATATTTT. Its protein is CASSLIGFRTGGLGVGNTIYF.